This passage covers 6 T cell receptor beta chains from one sample sequenced in a study of blood T cell repertoires in COVID-19. Clones were sequenced by immunoSEQ multiplex PCR, and TCRdb holds only the in-frame ones, with some missing. Of about 240,000 clones listed, 86% were seen once; the top ten hold roughly 3.5%. Specimen: PBMCs or T cells enriched from blood (not recorded which). The source is a woman in her thirties or forties with acute COVID-19.

The gene calls are TRBV7-9 and TRBJ2-1; no clear D gene. The V and J ends lost 5 bases and 8 bases respectively, with 13 bases between them. This CDR3 contains 13 residues. Germline lookup yields CDR1 SEHNR and CDR2 FQNEAQ (reference sequence). CDR3 in DNA: TGTGCCAGCAGCCCCCGGAGATTGCATGAGCAGTTCTTC. Translated: CASSPRRLHEQFF.

The chain uses TRBV27 and TRBJ2-2; D not resolved. The V gene lost 5 bases and the J gene lost 6 bases, with 16 bases spanning the gap. The CDR3 extends over 15 amino acids. The V gene's germline CDR1 is MNHEY and CDR2 SMNVEV (reference sequence). As DNA, the CDR3 is TGTGCCAGCAGTCCCCAGTTACTGAGGCCCGGGGAGCTGTTTTTT. Its protein product is CASSPQLLRPGELFF.

The J gene is TRBJ2-2, the V gene TRBV20-1; tentatively, D is TRBD2 (6 bases). CDR3 size: 18 residues. Germline CDR1 is DFQATT and CDR2 is SNEGSKA (reference sequence). Trimming shortened V by 3 bases and J by 2 bases, and 22 bases separated the two germline ends. CDR3 residues: CSASRSILGGTNTGELFF. In nucleotides, the CDR3 is TGCAGTGCTAGTCGGTCTATATTGGGCGGGACCAACACCGGGGAGCTGTTTTTT.

The rearrangement joins TRBV5-1 to TRBJ2-5; tentative D call: TRBD1 (6 bases). Germline V gene sequence: CDR1 SGHRS, CDR2 YFSETQ. This CDR3 comprises 15 residues. The V gene lost 2 bases and the J gene lost 4 bases, with 15 bases spanning the gap. The CDR3: CASSFQGQHRETQYF. DNA of the CDR3: TGCGCCAGCAGCTTCCAGGGGCAGCATCGAGAGACCCAGTACTTC.

The chain carries TRBV9 and TRBJ2-2, with TRBD2 identical over 10 bases. Germline-derived CDR1 and CDR2 are SGDLS and YYNGEE. Losses at the gene ends were 10 bases for V and 7 bases for J; bases not matched to a gene: 19. The CDR3 loop spans 17 amino acids. The CDR3 DNA follows: TGTGCCCGCGGCGGGGGGGCTAGCGGGAGATTTGGCGGGGAGCTGTTTTTT. The encoded protein is CARGGGASGRFGGELFF. Complete variable domain (other parts from reference TRBV9 and TRBJ2-2): DSGVTQTPKHLITATGQRVTLRCSPRSGDLSVYWYQQSLDQGLQFLIQYYNGEERAKGNILERFSAQQFPDLHSELNLSSLELGDSALYFCARGGGASGRFGGELFFGEGSRLTVL.

V gene TRBV9 combines with J gene TRBJ1-4; no reliable D call. V was trimmed by 4 bases and J by 8 bases, leaving 18 bases between them. The CDR3 is 15 residues long. Germline CDR1 reads SGDLS; CDR2 reads YYNGEE. CDR3 sequence: CASSPHSSTREKLFF. The CDR3 DNA reads TGTGCCAGCAGCCCCCACAGTTCCACCCGCGAAAAACTGTTTTTT.